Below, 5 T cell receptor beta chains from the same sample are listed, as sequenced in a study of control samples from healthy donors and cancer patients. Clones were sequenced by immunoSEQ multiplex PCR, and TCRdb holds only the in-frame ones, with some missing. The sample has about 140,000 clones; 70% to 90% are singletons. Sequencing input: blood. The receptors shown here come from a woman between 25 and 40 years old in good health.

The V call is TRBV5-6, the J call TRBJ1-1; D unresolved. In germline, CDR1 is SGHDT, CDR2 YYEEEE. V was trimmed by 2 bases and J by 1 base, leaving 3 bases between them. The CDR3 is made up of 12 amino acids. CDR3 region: CASSFWNTEAFF. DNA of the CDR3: TGTGCCAGCAGCTTCTGGAACACTGAAGCTTTCTTT.

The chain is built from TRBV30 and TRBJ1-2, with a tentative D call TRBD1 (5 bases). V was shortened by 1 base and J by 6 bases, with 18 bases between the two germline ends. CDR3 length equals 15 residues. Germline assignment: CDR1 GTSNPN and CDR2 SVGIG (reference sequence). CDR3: CAWSGDGAGADGYTF. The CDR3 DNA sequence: TGTGCCTGGAGTGGGGATGGGGCCGGGGCAGATGGCTACACCTTC.

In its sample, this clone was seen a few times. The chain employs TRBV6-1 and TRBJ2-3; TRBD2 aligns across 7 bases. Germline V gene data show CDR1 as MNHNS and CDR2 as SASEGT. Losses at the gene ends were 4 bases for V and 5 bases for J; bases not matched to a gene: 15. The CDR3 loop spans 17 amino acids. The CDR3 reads CASSVGGKNPGGDTQYF. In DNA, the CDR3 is TGTGCCAGCAGTGTGGGGGGGAAAAACCCGGGAGGAGATACGCAGTATTTT.

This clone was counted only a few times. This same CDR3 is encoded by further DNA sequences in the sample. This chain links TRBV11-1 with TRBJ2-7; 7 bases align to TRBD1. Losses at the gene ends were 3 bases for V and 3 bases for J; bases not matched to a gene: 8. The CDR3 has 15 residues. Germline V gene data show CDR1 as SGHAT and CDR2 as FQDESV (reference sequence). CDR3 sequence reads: CASSFSVDRNYEQYF. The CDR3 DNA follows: TGTGCCAGCAGCTTCAGCGTGGACAGGAACTACGAGCAGTACTTC.

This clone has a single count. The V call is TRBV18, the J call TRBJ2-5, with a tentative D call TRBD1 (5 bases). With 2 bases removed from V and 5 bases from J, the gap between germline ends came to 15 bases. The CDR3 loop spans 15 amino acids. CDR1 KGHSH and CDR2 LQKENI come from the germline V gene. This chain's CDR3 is CASSPTAGLGETQYF. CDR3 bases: TGTGCCAGCTCACCAACGGCAGGGTTGGGGGAGACCCAGTACTTC.